The 17 T cell receptor beta chains in this list originate from one sample, sequenced in a study of blood T cell repertoires in COVID-19. Clones were read by immunoSEQ multiplex PCR, and TCRdb kept only the in-frame ones, dropping some. The sample lists about 160,000 clones, 84% occurring once. Sequenced material: peripheral blood. These receptors were taken from a man in his 70s with acute or convalescent COVID-19.

V gene TRBV6-5 combines with J gene TRBJ2-5; D unclear. Trimming removed 7 bases at V and 8 bases at J, with 17 bases between. CDR1 is MNHEY, CDR2 SVGAGI, per germline. There are 13 residues in the CDR3. CDR3 sequence (DNA): TGTGCCAGCATAGGTACCCTAGAATTTACCCAGTACTTC. Its protein product is CASIGTLEFTQYF.

This clone appeared many times. The chain uses TRBV6-5 and TRBJ1-2, with D possibly TRBD1 on 5 matching bases. Trimming took off 6 bases at V and 5 bases at J, with 13 bases between the two ends. Germline V gene lookup returns CDR1 MNHEY and CDR2 SVGAGI. The CDR3 is made up of 13 amino acids. The CDR3 protein is CASRVGGEYGYTF. The DNA of the CDR3 is TGTGCCAGCAGAGTCGGGGGAGAATATGGCTACACCTTC.

The J gene is TRBJ2-5, the V gene TRBV5-1; 7 bases are shared with TRBD1. V was pared by 5 bases and J by 3 bases, with 7 bases of the junction left unmatched. The germline V gene encodes CDR1 SGHRS and CDR2 YFSETQ. CDR3 length: 14 residues. The CDR3 nucleotides read TGCGCCAGCAGACGGGACACAGGGGAAGAGACCCAGTACTTC. Protein sequence: CASRRDTGEETQYF.

V gene TRBV28 combines with J gene TRBJ2-1; TRBD1 aligns across 7 bases. CDR1 and CDR2 (germline): MDHEN, SYDVKM. Trimming removed 3 bases from V and 0 bases from J; junction bases left unmatched: 2. The length of the CDR3 is 15 residues. As DNA, the CDR3 is TGTGCCAGCAGTTTGGACAGGCCCTCCTACAATGAGCAGTTCTTC. Its translation is CASSLDRPSYNEQFF.

In this sample, this clone turned up once. V and J are TRBV3-1 (or the pseudogene TRBV3-2) and TRBJ2-5; 8 bases fit TRBD2. V trimming: 3 bases; J trimming: 5 bases; junction bases outside the gene matches: 8. CDR1 LGHDT and CDR2 YNNKEL come from the germline V gene (reference sequence). The CDR3 spans 15 residues. CDR3 region: CASSHHGGAVETQYF. CDR3 DNA: TGTGCCAGCAGCCACCACGGGGGGGCCGTGGAGACCCAGTACTTC.

V and J are TRBV11-2 and TRBJ1-1; a possible D gene is TRBD1 (5 bases). Germline CDR1 is SGHAT and CDR2 is FQNNGV. The CDR3 has 14 amino acids. Between the trimmed V and J ends, which lost 3 bases and 1 base, there was a span of 9 bases. CDR3 in DNA: TGTGCCAGCAGCTTCGGACAACAGAACACTGAAGCTTTCTTT. Its protein is CASSFGQQNTEAFF.

V usage is TRBV3-1 (or the pseudogene TRBV3-2) and J usage is TRBJ2-7; D possibly corresponds to TRBD1 (9 bases). Germline V CDR1 and CDR2: LGHDT, YNNKEL (reference sequence). The CDR3 has 18 residues. V lost 5 bases to trimming and J lost 7 bases, with 30 bases between them. In nucleotides, the CDR3 is TGTGCCAGCAGCTATGGACAGGGGAGTACTAGCGGATCGGGGGAGCAGTACTTC. Translated, it gives CASSYGQGSTSGSGEQYF.

The chain joins TRBV6-5 to TRBJ2-1; 9 bases map to TRBD1. The germline gives CDR1 MNHEY, CDR2 SVGAGI. The V gene end was trimmed by 7 bases and the J gene end by 14 bases; junction bases not matched to a gene: 6. This CDR3 comprises 11 residues. The CDR3 protein is CASIRDRVEFF. DNA of the CDR3: TGTGCCAGCATCAGGGACAGGGTTGAGTTCTTC.

This chain connects TRBV15 to TRBJ1-3, with a possible D match to TRBD1 (5 bases). With 1 base removed from V and 1 base from J, the gap between germline ends came to 8 bases. This CDR3 region has 15 residues. CDR1 is LNHNV and CDR2 is YYDKDF in the germline V gene (reference sequence). The CDR3 sequence is CATSRGSGSGNTIYF. The CDR3 region has the DNA TGTGCCACCAGCAGAGGGTCAGGGTCTGGAAACACCATATATTTT.

The chain couples TRBV5-1 to TRBJ2-2; D uncertain. Germline values: CDR1 SGHRS, CDR2 YFSETQ. The CDR3 totals 14 residues. Between the trimmed V and J ends, which lost 2 bases and 6 bases, there was a span of 11 bases. Here the CDR3 DNA reads TGCGCCAGCAGCTTACGAGGAGACGCCGGGGAGCTGTTTTTT. Protein sequence: CASSLRGDAGELFF. Together with reference TRBV5-1 and TRBJ2-2, the CDR3 gives the full variable domain: KAGVTQTPRYLIKTRGQQVTLSCSPISGHRSVSWYQQTPGQGLQFLFEYFSETQRNKGNFPGRFSGRQFSNSRSEMNVSTLELGDSALYLCASSLRGDAGELFFGEGSRLTVL.

V and J are TRBV4-2 and TRBJ2-7; D is perhaps TRBD2 (5 bases). Germline assignment: CDR1 LGHNA and CDR2 YNFKEQ. This CDR3 spans 16 amino acids. V was pared by 0 bases and J by 0 bases, with 12 bases between. CDR3 residues: CASSQENGGSSYEQYF. For the CDR3, the DNA is TGTGCCAGCAGCCAAGAGAACGGCGGGTCCTCCTACGAGCAGTACTTC.

J is TRBJ1-1 and V is TRBV28; D may be TRBD1 (5 bases). Deletions cut 3 bases from V and 1 base from J, with 9 bases between. This CDR3 has 14 amino acids. Germline CDR1 MDHEN, CDR2 SYDVKM. CDR3 DNA sequence: TGTGCCAGCAGTTTGGACATTGGGAACACTGAAGCTTTCTTT. Translation: CASSLDIGNTEAFF. Together with reference TRBV28 and TRBJ1-1, the CDR3 gives the full variable domain: DVKVTQSSRYLVKRTGEKVFLECVQDMDHENMFWYRQDPGLGLRLIYFSYDVKMKEKGDIPEGYSVSREKKERFSLILESASTNQTSMYLCASSLDIGNTEAFFGQGTRLTVV.

The chain is built from TRBV7-2 and TRBJ2-2; D possibly corresponds to TRBD1 (5 bases). Trimming stripped 2 bases from V and 6 bases from J, with 13 bases between. Germline V gene data show CDR1 as SGHTA and CDR2 as FQGNSA. The CDR3 runs to 15 residues. CDR3 loop: CASSLFIGAPGELFF. For the CDR3, the DNA is TGTGCCAGCAGCTTATTCATAGGGGCCCCCGGGGAGCTGTTTTTT.

As regards this clone: The germline gene is not matched at one end of the junction; a read error may be the cause. The J gene is TRBJ2-5, the V gene TRBV7-7; D not resolved. The V gene's germline CDR1 is SSHAT and CDR2 FNYEAQ (reference sequence). The CDR3 spans 13 residues. CDR3 loop: CASSSLAQETQYF. In DNA, the CDR3 is TGTGCTAGCAGCTCCCTGGCCCAAGAGACCCAGTACTTC. The full variable domain, its missing parts supplied by reference TRBV7-7 and TRBJ2-5, is GAGVSQSPRYKVTKRGQDVTLRCDPISSHATLYWYQQALGQGPEFLTYFNYEAQPDKSGLPSDRFSAERPEGSISTLTIQRTEQRDSAMYRCASSSLAQETQYFGPGTRLLVL.

The CDR3 protein is CASSTPGPPGEQYF. CDR3 DNA sequence: TGTGCCAGCAGTACCCCCGGGCCCCCGGGGGAGCAGTACTTC. The J gene is TRBJ2-7, the V gene TRBV28; the D gene is possibly TRBD2 (5 bases). The length of the CDR3 is 14 residues. Trimming pared 5 bases from V and 7 bases from J, leaving 18 bases between. CDR1 is MDHEN, CDR2 SYDVKM, per germline.

The V and J genes are TRBV5-1 and TRBJ2-6; D perhaps matches TRBD2 (5 bases). The germline gives CDR1 SGHRS, CDR2 YFSETQ. With 4 bases removed from V and 0 bases from J, the gap between germline ends came to 20 bases. The CDR3 sequence is 19 residues long. For the CDR3, the DNA is TGCGCCAGCAGCCCGGGCGTTGAGGGAATGATCTCTGGGGCCAACGTCCTGACTTTC. Translating it yields CASSPGVEGMISGANVLTF.

This chain joins TRBV6-5 and TRBJ1-6; possibly TRBD1 for D (5 bases). Germline V lookup: CDR1 MNHEY, CDR2 SVGAGI. The CDR3 consists of 15 residues. Trimming took off 4 bases at V and 13 bases at J, with 20 bases between the two ends. The CDR3 reads CASSSRQGGWNPLHF. CDR3 DNA: TGTGCCAGCAGTTCCCGTCAGGGAGGGTGGAATCCCCTCCACTTT.